The 22 T cell receptor beta chains presented below share a single source sample, sequenced in a study of shared clonotypes between healthy human individuals. Naive CD8 populations comprised CD45RO-negative cells positively selected for CCR7, excluding terminally differentiated effector memory CD45RA+ cells. Some clones are missing from TCRdb's copy, which holds only in-frame ones; the method was immunoSEQ multiplex PCR. Among under 2,000,000 clones listed, approximately 94% were seen once. The source material was naive CD8+ T cells sorted from blood. These receptors were taken from a man aged 18 to 30 in good health.

The chain is built from TRBV5-6 and TRBJ1-2; D gene uncertain. From germline, CDR1 is SGHDT and CDR2 YYEEEE. Trimming removed 4 bases at V and 1 base at J, with 5 bases between. There are 12 residues in the CDR3. CDR3 nucleotide sequence: TGTGCCAGCAGCATCGTTAACTATGGCTACACCTTC. Its protein product is CASSIVNYGYTF.

CDR3 nucleotides: TGTGCCAGCAGCTATTGGGGGGGACGGGGCACAGATACGCAGTATTTT. It encodes CASSYWGGRGTDTQYF. V is TRBV5-4 and J is TRBJ2-3, with TRBD2 identical over 7 bases. The CDR3 consists of 16 residues. Germline CDR1 and CDR2: SGHNT and YYREEE (reference sequence). The V gene end was trimmed by 3 bases and the J gene end by 1 base; junction bases not matched to a gene: 8.

The chain couples TRBV18 to TRBJ2-7, with no clear D. Per the germline V gene, CDR1 is KGHSH and CDR2 is LQKENI. The CDR3 contains 14 residues. Trimming shortened V by 2 bases and J by 1 base, and 9 bases separated the two germline ends. CDR3 residues: CASSPWNISYEQYF. DNA for the CDR3: TGTGCCAGCTCACCATGGAACATTTCCTACGAGCAGTACTTC. The entire variable domain, with the rest obtained from reference TRBV18 and TRBJ2-7, is as follows: NAGVMQNPRHLVRRRGQEARLRCSPMKGHSHVYWYRQLPEEGLKFMVYLQKENIIDESGMPKERFSAEFPKEGPSILRIQQVVRGDSAAYFCASSPWNISYEQYFGPGTRLTVT.

The chain is built from TRBV28 and TRBJ2-1; D possibly corresponds to TRBD1 (5 bases). Germline lookup yields CDR1 MDHEN and CDR2 SYDVKM. The CDR3 consists of 15 residues. V lost 6 bases and J lost 4, with 16 bases in between. CDR3: CASRVSTVEYNEQFF. The CDR3 coding sequence is TGTGCCAGCAGGGTTTCGACAGTGGAATACAATGAGCAGTTCTTC.

This chain connects TRBV5-8 to TRBJ1-1; the D is unclear. Germline lookup yields CDR1 SGHTS and CDR2 YDEGEE. V gave up 2 bases and J gave up 1 base, with 6 bases separating them. The CDR3 length is 13 residues. CDR3: CASSFDTNTEAFF. The CDR3 bases are TGTGCCAGCAGCTTCGATACGAACACTGAAGCTTTCTTT.

Only a few counts were recorded for this clone. The V gene is TRBV9, the J gene TRBJ1-1, with D hard to call. The length of the CDR3 is 14 residues. V was clipped by 0 bases and J by 4 bases, with 10 bases between them. Germline V CDR1 and CDR2: SGDLS, YYNGEE. The CDR3 protein is CASSVGGSGTEAFF. The CDR3 nucleotides are TGTGCCAGCAGCGTAGGAGGGAGCGGCACTGAAGCTTTCTTT.

The chain joins TRBV27 to TRBJ1-1; D unclear. Trimming removed 0 bases from V and 1 base from J, with 6 bases in between. Germline loops: CDR1 MNHEY, CDR2 SMNVEV (reference sequence). CDR3 size: 14 residues. The CDR3 loop reads CASSLSEENTEAFF. CDR3 coding DNA: TGTGCCAGCAGTTTATCTGAGGAGAACACTGAAGCTTTCTTT.

V gene TRBV2 combines with J gene TRBJ1-2, with a weak D call TRBD1 (5 bases). CDR1 is SNHLY, CDR2 FYNNEI, per germline. CDR3 length equals 16 residues. V lost 0 bases, J lost 4 bases, and 15 bases lay in between. The CDR3 spells CASSEAHQGPIYGYTF. CDR3 nucleotides: TGTGCCAGCAGTGAAGCGCACCAGGGACCGATCTATGGCTACACCTTC. The whole variable domain, filled in from reference TRBV2 and TRBJ1-2, reads EPEVTQTPSHQVTQMGQEVILRCVPISNHLYFYWYRQILGQKVEFLVSFYNNEISEKSEIFDDQFSVERPDGSNFTLKIRSTKLEDSAMYFCASSEAHQGPIYGYTFGSGTRLTVV.

The gene calls are TRBV12-5 and TRBJ2-3, with 9 bases aligning to TRBD1. Per the germline V gene, CDR1 is LGHNT and CDR2 is FRNRAP. Trimming removed 3 bases from V and 4 bases from J; junction bases left unmatched: 14. This CDR3 is 18 amino acids long. The DNA for the CDR3 is TGTGCTAGTGGTTTCATGATGGTGGACAGGGGTTTGCCAGATACGCAGTATTTT. Its translation is CASGFMMVDRGLPDTQYF.

J is TRBJ1-4 and V is TRBV5-5; D gene unclear. This CDR3 is 16 amino acids long. Germline CDR1 reads SGHKS; CDR2 reads YYEKEE (reference sequence). The germline V and J ends were trimmed by 0 bases and 5 bases, with 14 bases remaining between them. The CDR3 bases are TGTGCCAGCAGCTTGGGTGAGGGCGGCACGAATGAAAAACTGTTTTTT. Translating gives CASSLGEGGTNEKLFF.

The rearrangement joins TRBV6-5 to TRBJ1-6; no reliable D call. The CDR3 runs to 14 residues. V lost 6 bases and J lost 8, with 14 bases in between. CDR1 and CDR2 from the germline V gene are MNHEY and SVGAGI. The DNA for the CDR3 is TGTGCCAGCAGCTCAGGCGCTGGGGATTCACCCCTCCACTTT. It yields the protein CASSSGAGDSPLHF.

The chain has TRBV25-1 and TRBJ1-1; TRBD1 is a possible D gene (5 bases). The germline CDR1 and CDR2 sequences are MGHDK and SYGVNS. The V end was cut by 8 bases, the J end by 7 bases, with 11 bases between. There are 11 residues in the CDR3. DNA for the CDR3: TGTGCCAGCGGGGAGACAGATGAAGCTTTCTTT. It encodes CASGETDEAFF.

This clone is a singleton in its sample. The chain recombines TRBV6-1 with TRBJ2-3; D remains ambiguous. The CDR3 has 12 amino acids. Per germline, CDR1 MNHNS and CDR2 SASEGT. V was trimmed by 7 bases and J by 6 bases, leaving 11 bases between them. DNA for the CDR3: TGTGCCAGCAATTTGGGTGCGGATACGCAGTATTTT. Translated, it gives CASNLGADTQYF.

This chain links TRBV10-3 with TRBJ2-5; D perhaps matches TRBD1 (6 bases). Germline V gene data show CDR1 as ENHRY and CDR2 as SYGVKD. This CDR3 comprises 14 residues. Trimming stripped 5 bases from V and 1 base from J, with 11 bases between. CDR3 nucleotide sequence: TGTGCCATCAGTTATGGGACAACCCAAGAGACCCAGTACTTC. Translation: CAISYGTTQETQYF.

The chain carries TRBV11-2 and TRBJ1-6, with TRBD1 identical over 8 bases. The CDR3 spans 14 residues. Trimming cost V 5 bases and J 9 bases; bases outside gene matches: 6. Germline CDR1 and CDR2: SGHAT and FQNNGV. CDR3: CASSPRQGSSPLHF. The CDR3, as DNA: TGTGCCAGCAGCCCACGACAGGGGAGTTCACCCCTCCACTTT.

The chain carries TRBV13 and TRBJ1-4; D remains unclear. Between the trimmed V and J ends, which lost 2 bases and 4 bases, there was a span of 14 bases. The CDR3 loop spans 16 amino acids. Germline assignment: CDR1 PRHDT and CDR2 FYEKMQ (reference sequence). The chain's CDR3 is CASSLWGSGNNEKLFF. The CDR3 region has the DNA TGTGCCAGCAGCTTATGGGGATCGGGAAATAATGAAAAACTGTTTTTT. Together with reference TRBV13 and TRBJ1-4, the CDR3 gives the full variable domain: AAGVIQSPRHLIKEKRETATLKCYPIPRHDTVYWYQQGPGQDPQFLISFYEKMQSDKGSIPDRFSAQQFSDYHSELNMSSLELGDSALYFCASSLWGSGNNEKLFFGSGTQLSVL.

The chain couples TRBV7-5 to TRBJ2-7; TRBD2, the table's D call, was not compared with the DNA. TRBV7-5 is tagged as a pseudogene. This CDR3 comprises 18 residues. As DNA, the CDR3 is TGTGCCAGAAGCTTAGCGGGAATAGCGGGAGAAGAATCCTACGAGCAGTACTTC. Encoded protein: CARSLAGIAGEESYEQYF.

V gene TRBV14 combines with J gene TRBJ2-1; D is unresolved. Between the trimmed V and J ends, which lost 1 base and 10 bases, there was a span of 11 bases. In germline, CDR1 is SGHDN, CDR2 FVKESK. The CDR3 contains 13 residues. CDR3 in DNA: TGTGCCAGCAGCCAAGCACTATCGCTAGAGCAGTTCTTC. Its translation is CASSQALSLEQFF. The full variable domain, with the rest looked up from reference TRBV14 and TRBJ2-1, is EAGVTQFPSHSVIEKGQTVTLRCDPISGHDNLYWYRRVMGKEIKFLLHFVKESKQDESGMPNNRFLAERTGGTYSTLKVQPAELEDSGVYFCASSQALSLEQFFGPGTRLTVL.

V and J are TRBV18 and TRBJ2-7; D remains unclear. The CDR3 covers 13 residues. Per germline, CDR1 KGHSH and CDR2 LQKENI. Trimming took off 0 bases at V and 6 bases at J, with 9 bases between the two ends. The CDR3 sequence: CASSPPRSSEQYF. DNA of the CDR3: TGTGCCAGCTCACCACCTCGGTCTAGCGAGCAGTACTTC.

The chain couples TRBV11-2 to TRBJ2-1; TRBD2 matches 11 bases. This CDR3 has 17 residues. Germline V CDR1 and CDR2: SGHAT, FQNNGV. J lost 3 bases, V lost 1 base, and 5 bases had no gene match. The DNA of the CDR3 is TGTGCCAGCAGCTTAGCCCCTAGCGGGGGGTTCTACAATGAGCAGTTCTTC. As protein: CASSLAPSGGFYNEQFF.

The chain recombines TRBV6-1 with TRBJ2-7, with D hard to call. The CDR3 sequence is 18 residues long. The germline V gene has CDR1 MNHNS and CDR2 SASEGT. V lost 0 bases and J 3 bases, leaving 21 bases between the germline ends. DNA for the CDR3: TGTGCCAGCAGTGAAGCGAAAGTTCTAACAGTGGCTAGCTACGAGCAGTACTTC. Amino acids: CASSEAKVLTVASYEQYF.

The CDR3 loop is CASSHISPGTQGAPYEQYF. CDR3 sequence (DNA): TGCGCCAGCAGCCACATATCACCAGGGACCCAGGGGGCACCCTACGAGCAGTACTTC. V is TRBV5-1 and J is TRBJ2-7; 8 bases fit TRBD1. The CDR3 consists of 19 residues. Germline values: CDR1 SGHRS, CDR2 YFSETQ. The V gene end was trimmed by 4 bases and the J gene end by 2 bases; junction bases not matched to a gene: 20.